These T cell receptor beta chains were read from a single sample in a study of beta chain features in type 1 diabetes. The method was immunoSEQ multiplex PCR; TCRdb's version includes in-frame clones alone and lacks a portion of them. Altogether around 160,000 clones are present, under 60% being singletons, with the ten largest covering 0.4% to 0.5%. The sample was Tregs from blood. The receptors were sampled from a man aged 18 to 35 in good health. Each CDR3 is given with its conserved first and last residue. The D gene is left open where the match is weak. A row's size may be missing; if present it is once, few, many or a size class.

v_gene	abundance	j_gene	d_gene	CDR3nt	CDR3aa
TRBV11-2	NA	TRBJ2-2	NA	TGTGCCAGCAGCGGAGGGAGACTCCTGAACACCGGGGAGCTGTTTTTT	CASSGGRLLNTGELFF
TRBV30	few	TRBJ2-1	NA	TGTGCCTGGAGTGTAGGCTTATCCAGGGACTTATACAATGAGCAGTTCTTC	CAWSVGLSRDLYNEQFF
TRBV27	NA	TRBJ2-7	TRBD2	TGTGCCAGCCCAAACGAAAGCGGGGACTCCTACGAGCAGTACTTC	CASPNESGDSYEQYF
TRBV7-2	NA	TRBJ1-1	NA	TGTGCCAGCAGCCCCAGAGGGTGGACTGAAGCTTTCTTT	CASSPRGWTEAFF
TRBV19	NA	TRBJ1-4	NA	TGTGCCAGTAGGAGAAGCTCTAATGAAAAACTGTTTTTT	CASRRSSNEKLFF
TRBV5-4	NA	TRBJ2-2	NA	TGTGCCAGCAGCTTTAAATCTAACGCGAACACCGGGGAGCTGTTTTTT	CASSFKSNANTGELFF
TRBV7-2	few	TRBJ1-2	NA	TGTGCCAGCAGCTTAGCGCGGCAGAACTATGGCTACACCTTC	CASSLARQNYGYTF
TRBV6-5	NA	TRBJ2-7	NA	TGTGCCAGCAGTCAAACCCGACAGTCCTACGAGCAGTACTTC	CASSQTRQSYEQYF
TRBV11-2	NA	TRBJ2-1	TRBD1	TGTGCCAGCAGCTCAGAGGGCAGGGGGCGGTTTCGTCGAGAGCAGTTCTTC	CASSSEGRGRFRREQFF
TRBV10-3	NA	TRBJ2-3	TRBD1	TGTGCCATCAGTGAGTCAGGGACAGCGCAGTATTTT	CAISESGTAQYF
TRBV28	few	TRBJ2-7	TRBD2	TGTGCCAGCAGTTATAGCGGGTCCGTGGTCGAGCAGTACTTC	CASSYSGSVVEQYF
TRBV4-2	NA	TRBJ1-4	TRBD1	TGTGCCAGCAGCCAAGGGGACAGGGGGAGGGAAAAACTGTTTTTT	CASSQGDRGREKLFF
TRBV15	NA	TRBJ2-7	NA	TGTGCCACCAGCAGAGTTCAGGGGGGTTACGAGCAGTACTTC	CATSRVQGGYEQYF
TRBV15	few	TRBJ1-5	TRBD1	TGTGCCACCAGCAGAATGGACAGGGGGAATCAGCCCCAGCATTTT	CATSRMDRGNQPQHF
TRBV28	few	TRBJ2-5	TRBD2	TGTGCCAGCAGTTGGAGACTAGCGGGGGAACAAGAGACCCAGTACTTC	CASSWRLAGEQETQYF
TRBV10-3	few	TRBJ1-4	TRBD1	TGTGCCACCCAGGGGGATGGTGAAAAACTGTTTTTT	CATQGDGEKLFF
TRBV7-9	NA	TRBJ2-7	TRBD1	TGTGCCAGCAGCAGACAGGGGTCCTCCTACGAGCAGTACTTC	CASSRQGSSYEQYF
TRBV4-3	NA	TRBJ2-5	NA	TGCGCCAGCAGCCTCCAATCGGGGGGCCTGGGGGAGACCCAGTACTTC	CASSLQSGGLGETQYF
TRBV7-2	NA	TRBJ2-7	NA	TGTGCCAGCAGCCCACTAGTGAGCTCCTACGAGCAGTACTTC	CASSPLVSSYEQYF
TRBV5-1	NA	TRBJ2-7	NA	TGCGCCAGCAGCCCGGTCCCGTCCTACGAGCAGTACTTC	CASSPVPSYEQYF
TRBV5-4	NA	TRBJ2-3	NA	TGTGCCAGCAGGAGGGAGGCAGATACGCAGTATTTT	CASRREADTQYF
TRBV27	NA	TRBJ1-1	NA	TGTGCCAGCAGCCCCTTTCGAGCAGGGATGAACACTGAAGCTTTCTTT	CASSPFRAGMNTEAFF
TRBV7-2	NA	TRBJ1-4	NA	TGTGCCAGCAGCTTAGGGGGACGGCCGCGGGGGGAAAAACTGTTTTTT	CASSLGGRPRGEKLFF
TRBV29-1	NA	TRBJ2-1	NA	TGCAGCGTTGGGAGTCTTGAGCAGTTCTTC	CSVGSLEQFF
TRBV30	few	TRBJ1-2	NA	TGTGCCTGGAGCCGAGGGCCTAACTATGGCTACACCTTC	CAWSRGPNYGYTF
TRBV7-2	NA	TRBJ2-7	NA	TGTGCCAGCAACCTCCCCCAAGGGCGGGCTAGAGAGCAGTACTTC	CASNLPQGRAREQYF
TRBV30	few	TRBJ2-3	NA	TGTGCCTGGAGTGTACCTACCACTGCAGATACGCAGTATTTT	CAWSVPTTADTQYF
TRBV5-6	NA	TRBJ1-2	NA	TGTGCCAGCAGCTTCCAGGGCGTAAGGAGCTATGGCTACACCTTC	CASSFQGVRSYGYTF
TRBV28	NA	TRBJ1-5	NA	TGTGCCAGCAGTAAAGACTACAATCACCCCCAGCATTTT	CASSKDYNHPQHF
TRBV10-3	NA	TRBJ1-5	NA	TGTGCCATCAGTGGTACAGGGTACAGCAATCAGCCCCAGCATTTT	CAISGTGYSNQPQHF
TRBV29-1	NA	TRBJ2-3	TRBD2	TGCAGCGGCCGTGGGACTAGCGGGGGTTACACAGATACGCAGTATTTT	CSGRGTSGGYTDTQYF
TRBV29-1	NA	TRBJ2-5	TRBD1	TGCAGCGTTGTTACAGGGGCAGAGACCCAGTACTTC	CSVVTGAETQYF
TRBV11-2	NA	TRBJ1-2	TRBD1	TGTGCCAGCAGCTTAGATTGGGGACAGGGCTATGGCTACACCTTC	CASSLDWGQGYGYTF
TRBV5-5	NA	TRBJ1-5	TRBD1	TGTGCCAGCAGCTTCGACAGGGCAGCCCAGCATTTT	CASSFDRAAQHF
TRBV27	few	TRBJ1-2	TRBD1	TGTGCCAGTTACGCACAGGGGGCCGGTGGCTACACCTTC	CASYAQGAGGYTF
TRBV28	NA	TRBJ1-2	NA	TGTGCCAGCAGTTTGATTGGGACTAATGGCTACACCTTC	CASSLIGTNGYTF
TRBV7-2	NA	TRBJ2-7	NA	TGTGCCAGCAGCTTGACTGGCCCTGGCGAGCAGTACTTC	CASSLTGPGEQYF
TRBV13	few	TRBJ2-6	NA	TGTGCCAGCAGCTTAGGACTAGCTGGGGCCAACGTCCTGACTTTC	CASSLGLAGANVLTF
TRBV7-2	once	TRBJ2-1	NA	TGTGCCAGCAGCTTAGCGATTAGCTCCTACAATGAGCAGTTCTTC	CASSLAISSYNEQFF
TRBV7-8	NA	TRBJ1-1	NA	TGTGCCAGCAGCCCCTGGACAAGACAGAGGAAAGGGGCTTTCTTT	CASSPWTRQRKGAFF
TRBV28	few	TRBJ1-5	TRBD1	TGTGCCAGCAGTGGGTCTGGACAGGGCCACAATCAGCCCCAGCATTTT	CASSGSGQGHNQPQHF
TRBV5-1	NA	TRBJ2-1	TRBD2	TGCGCCAGCAGCTTGGCTGGAGCGGGGGGGATAAATGAGCAGTTCTTC	CASSLAGAGGINEQFF
TRBV7-2	few	TRBJ2-1	TRBD1	TGTGCCAGCAGCCGGACAGGAGATTCCTACAATGAGCAGTTCTTC	CASSRTGDSYNEQFF
TRBV29-1	NA	TRBJ2-1	TRBD2	TGCAGCGTTGACCCTAGCGGTATAAACAATGAGCAGTTCTTC	CSVDPSGINNEQFF
TRBV5-1	NA	TRBJ1-1	TRBD1	TGCGCCAGCAGCTTGGCGGGACAGGGGGGCACTGAAGCTTTCTTT	CASSLAGQGGTEAFF
TRBV27	NA	TRBJ1-5	TRBD1	TGTGCCAGCAGTTTATCGCGGGGACAGGGGTTTACTCAGCCCCAGCATTTT	CASSLSRGQGFTQPQHF
TRBV5-1	NA	TRBJ1-4	NA	TGCGCCAGCAGCTTGGCCCCTCAGGGGCTTAATGAAAAACTGTTTTTT	CASSLAPQGLNEKLFF
TRBV23-1	few	TRBJ2-7	TRBD2	TGCGCCAGCAGTCATCCAGCGGGAGCTGTCTACGAGCAGTACTTC	CASSHPAGAVYEQYF
TRBV9	NA	TRBJ1-6	NA	TGTGCCAGCAGCGTAGGGCAGGGGAATTCACCCCTCCACTTT	CASSVGQGNSPLHF
TRBV7-9	NA	TRBJ1-1	TRBD1	TGTGCCAGCAGCTTAACAGGGGGAGGCAGCACTGAAGCTTTCTTT	CASSLTGGGSTEAFF
TRBV10-3	NA	TRBJ1-1	TRBD1	TGTGCCATCAGTCGACAGGGGAACACTGAAGCTTTCTTT	CAISRQGNTEAFF
TRBV7-2	NA	TRBJ1-2	NA	TGTGCCAGCAGCCTAGGACAGTTTTCCCTCTATGGCTACACCTTC	CASSLGQFSLYGYTF
TRBV6-5	few	TRBJ2-4	NA	TGTGCCAGCAGACCGACAGTTTTCGGCATTCAGTACTTC	CASRPTVFGIQYF
TRBV6-4	NA	TRBJ2-1	NA	TGTGCCCCCCGGGGGATAGAGGCCTACAATGAGCAGTTCTTC	CAPRGIEAYNEQFF
TRBV6-1	NA	TRBJ2-3	TRBD1	TGTGCCAGCAGTGAAAGACAGGGTTATAGAGATACGCAGTATTTT	CASSERQGYRDTQYF
TRBV10-3	NA	TRBJ2-1	NA	TGTGCCATCAGAGTCAGGGGGGACAATCAGCAGTTCTTC	CAIRVRGDNQQFF
TRBV7-2	NA	TRBJ2-7	TRBD2	TGTGCCAGCAGCTCCTACTCGACTAGCGGGTCCTACGAGCAGTACTTC	CASSSYSTSGSYEQYF
TRBV18	NA	TRBJ1-2	NA	TGTGCCAGCTCACCACCACATTTGCAGCGCTATGGCTACACCTTC	CASSPPHLQRYGYTF
TRBV6-1	NA	TRBJ1-4	NA	TGTGCCAGCAGTGAAGCGAGGGCATCTAATGAAAAACTGTTTTTT	CASSEARASNEKLFF
TRBV28	NA	TRBJ2-7	NA	TGTGCCAGCAGTCCCGGACAGTTCTACGAGCAGTACTTC	CASSPGQFYEQYF